The entry below describes one T cell receptor (beta chain). The antigen remains undetermined. It was healthy bone marrow donors who served as donors. The data were taken from a study of cytomegalovirus exposure and HLA in healthy donors. Trimming took 4 bases from V and 7 from J; bases not matched to a gene: 6. CDR1 is MNHNS and CDR2 is SASEGT in the germline V gene. CDR3 length equals 15 residues. PCR employed 60 Vbeta and 13 Jbeta primers. Sequencing was performed with immunoSEQ multiplex PCR; in TCRdb, only in-frame clones are kept and a portion is missing. The sample consists of 100,000 to 150,000 clones, less than 85% of them appearing once. General study findings and limits: Some V segments, TRBV6-2 and TRBV6-3 among them, were indistinguishable and were therefore excluded. An assumption of roughly uniform sequencing depth across donors underlay the presence/absence analyses.

The sample was PBMCs. The receptor was derived from a female donor in good health and CMV-seronegative. V gene TRBV6-1 combines with J gene TRBJ2-3, with 12 nucleotides matching TRBD1. This chain's CDR3 is CASSVGQGASHTQYF. For the CDR3, the DNA is TGTGCCAGCAGTGTGGGACAGGGGGCCTCGCATACGCAGTATTTT.